The rows below give T cell receptor beta chains drawn from one sample of a study of T cells after yellow fever vaccination. TCRdb used MiXCR to reprocess the 5' RACE reads, holding one entry per CDR3 protein. Of approximately 600,000 distinct CDR3 sequences listed, 10% to 15% were seen once; the top ten hold 15%. The sample was PBMCs, taken on the day of the yellow fever booster vaccination. These receptors all come from a man aged 25 to 40 who received the YFV17D yellow fever vaccine. Each CDR3 is given with its conserved first and last residue. Fields, in order: D gene, clone size, J gene, V gene, CDR3 protein, CDR3 DNA. The D gene is left open where the match is weak. A clone size is listed for some rows: how often the clone was seen (once, few, many), or a class if it is expanded.

D: NA
size: many
J: TRBJ2-3
V: TRBV11-2
CDR3: CASTTSTGTDTQYF
DNA: TGTGCCAGCACCACTTCTACAGGGACAGATACGCAGTATTTT

D: TRBD2
size: NA
J: TRBJ2-1
V: TRBV6-2/TRBV6-3
CDR3: CASRRQGTSGINEQFF
DNA: TGTGCCAGCAGAAGGCAGGGGACTAGCGGGATAAATGAGCAGTTCTTC

D: NA
size: NA
J: TRBJ2-5
V: TRBV2
CDR3: CASSSPGIWAETQYF
DNA: TGTGCCAGCAGTTCCCCCGGGATCTGGGCAGAGACCCAGTACTTC

D: TRBD2
size: few
J: TRBJ2-3
V: TRBV7-3
CDR3: CASSVTSGSGDTQYF
DNA: TGTGCCAGCAGCGTGACTAGCGGGAGTGGGGATACGCAGTATTTT

D: NA
size: few
J: TRBJ2-5
V: TRBV20-1
CDR3: CSESSEGVETQYF
DNA: TGCAGTGAGTCTAGCGAAGGAGTAGAGACCCAGTACTTC

D: NA
size: few
J: TRBJ2-7
V: TRBV28
CDR3: CASSWGIGAVSEQYF
DNA: TGTGCCAGCAGTTGGGGAATCGGGGCTGTCTCCGAGCAGTACTTC

D: TRBD2
size: NA
J: TRBJ2-3
V: TRBV11-3
CDR3: CASSPAGGRAQDTQYF
DNA: TGTGCCAGCAGCCCTGCCGGCGGGAGGGCCCAAGATACGCAGTATTTT

D: NA
size: NA
J: TRBJ2-1
V: TRBV20-1
CDR3: CSASSLRRQMGWGEQFF
DNA: TGCAGTGCTAGTTCACTACGCAGACAAATGGGATGGGGTGAGCAGTTCTTC

D: NA
size: NA
J: TRBJ1-6
V: TRBV27
CDR3: CASSLLGPSYNSPLHF
DNA: TGTGCCAGCAGTTTACTGGGGCCCTCCTATAATTCACCCCTCCACTTT

D: TRBD2
size: NA
J: TRBJ2-1
V: TRBV10-3
CDR3: CATEGTSGRIGEQFF
DNA: TGTGCCACCGAAGGGACTAGCGGGAGAATTGGTGAGCAGTTCTTC

D: NA
size: NA
J: TRBJ2-3
V: TRBV7-9
CDR3: CASSPTGAGYLATQYF
DNA: TGTGCCAGCAGCCCGACCGGGGCAGGGTATTTGGCTACGCAGTATTTT

D: NA
size: few
J: TRBJ2-5
V: TRBV7-9
CDR3: CAGSFEETQYF
DNA: TGTGCCGGGTCCTTCGAGGAGACCCAGTACTTC

D: TRBD1
size: few
J: TRBJ2-7
V: TRBV5-6
CDR3: CASSRQGAWEQYF
DNA: TGTGCCAGCAGCCGACAGGGGGCTTGGGAGCAGTACTTC

D: NA
size: many
J: TRBJ2-3
V: TRBV27
CDR3: CASSGRGTDTQYF
DNA: TGTGCCAGCTCCGGGAGAGGCACAGATACGCAGTATTTT

D: TRBD2
size: NA
J: TRBJ2-2
V: TRBV27
CDR3: CASSSQGLVNTGELFF
DNA: TGTGCCAGCAGCTCACAGGGACTAGTAAACACCGGGGAGCTGTTTTTT

D: NA
size: NA
J: TRBJ2-4
V: TRBV20-1
CDR3: CSASFGIGVKNIQYF
DNA: TGCAGTGCTAGCTTTGGAATTGGTGTCAAAAACATTCAGTACTTC

D: TRBD1
size: NA
J: TRBJ1-2
V: TRBV12-3/TRBV12-4
CDR3: CASSHTGEGYTF
DNA: TGTGCCAGCAGCCATACAGGGGAAGGCTACACCTTC

D: NA
size: NA
J: TRBJ2-6
V: TRBV4-2
CDR3: CASSPEYTVSGANVLTF
DNA: TGTGCCAGCAGCCCAGAATACACGGTTTCTGGGGCCAACGTCCTGACTTTC

D: NA
size: many
J: TRBJ1-5
V: TRBV27
CDR3: CASGEGNQPQHF
DNA: TGTGCCAGCGGCGAGGGCAATCAGCCCCAGCATTTT

D: NA
size: NA
J: TRBJ2-6
V: TRBV12-3/TRBV12-4
CDR3: CASSSQTISGANVLTF
DNA: TGTGCCAGCAGCTCCCAGACTATCTCTGGGGCCAACGTCCTGACTTTC

D: NA
size: NA
J: TRBJ1-4
V: TRBV6-5
CDR3: CASSYRGRTNEKLFF
DNA: TGTGCCAGCAGTTACAGGGGTCGGACTAATGAAAAACTGTTTTTT

D: NA
size: many
J: TRBJ2-7
V: TRBV4-3
CDR3: CASSHLPGKTYEQYF
DNA: TGCGCCAGCAGCCACCTACCCGGGAAGACCTACGAGCAGTACTTC

D: NA
size: many
J: TRBJ2-4
V: TRBV5-1
CDR3: CASSSVAGKNIQYF
DNA: TGCGCCAGCAGCTCCGTGGCAGGCAAAAACATTCAGTACTTC